The T cell receptor (beta chain) under discussion was sequenced for a study of blood T cell repertoires in COVID-19. Study information: Samples taken during acute and convalescent COVID-19 were collected in the United States, Italy and Spain. T cells, B-cell-depleted T cells, or PBMCs provided the cDNA or gDNA that served as material.

The V gene's germline CDR1 is MNHEY and CDR2 SVGAGI. V gave up 5 bases and J gave up 7 bases, with 14 bases separating them. There are 13 residues in the CDR3. Study processing details: For nucleated cells, counts were estimated from reference gene primer amplification. Libraries were prepared by immunoSEQ multiplex PCR; TCRdb keeps only in-frame clonotypes and omits some of them. The V and J calls and clone size were taken over from that table, and D and trimming were inferred from the DNA. The data hold about 80,000 clones, with approximately 76% observed a single time. The chain uses TRBV6-5 and TRBJ2-5; TRBD2 might be the D (6 bases). Sequenced: peripheral blood. The clonotype was recovered from a man aged 70-80 years with active or convalescent COVID-19. CDR3 in DNA: TGTGCCAGCAGTAACGGGACTCCCCGGACCCAGTACTTC. Protein: CASSNGTPRTQYF.